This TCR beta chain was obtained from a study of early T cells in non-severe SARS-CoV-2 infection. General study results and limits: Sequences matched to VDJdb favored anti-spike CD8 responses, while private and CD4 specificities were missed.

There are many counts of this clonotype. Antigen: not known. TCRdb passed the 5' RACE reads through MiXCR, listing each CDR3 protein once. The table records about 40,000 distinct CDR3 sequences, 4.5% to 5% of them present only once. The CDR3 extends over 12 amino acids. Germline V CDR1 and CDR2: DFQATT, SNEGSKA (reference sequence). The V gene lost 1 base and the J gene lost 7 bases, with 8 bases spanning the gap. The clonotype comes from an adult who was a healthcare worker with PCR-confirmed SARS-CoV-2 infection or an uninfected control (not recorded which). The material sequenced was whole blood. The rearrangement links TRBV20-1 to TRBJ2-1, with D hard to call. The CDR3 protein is CSARGGINEQFF. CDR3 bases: TGCAGTGCTAGAGGGGGAATAAATGAGCAGTTCTTC.